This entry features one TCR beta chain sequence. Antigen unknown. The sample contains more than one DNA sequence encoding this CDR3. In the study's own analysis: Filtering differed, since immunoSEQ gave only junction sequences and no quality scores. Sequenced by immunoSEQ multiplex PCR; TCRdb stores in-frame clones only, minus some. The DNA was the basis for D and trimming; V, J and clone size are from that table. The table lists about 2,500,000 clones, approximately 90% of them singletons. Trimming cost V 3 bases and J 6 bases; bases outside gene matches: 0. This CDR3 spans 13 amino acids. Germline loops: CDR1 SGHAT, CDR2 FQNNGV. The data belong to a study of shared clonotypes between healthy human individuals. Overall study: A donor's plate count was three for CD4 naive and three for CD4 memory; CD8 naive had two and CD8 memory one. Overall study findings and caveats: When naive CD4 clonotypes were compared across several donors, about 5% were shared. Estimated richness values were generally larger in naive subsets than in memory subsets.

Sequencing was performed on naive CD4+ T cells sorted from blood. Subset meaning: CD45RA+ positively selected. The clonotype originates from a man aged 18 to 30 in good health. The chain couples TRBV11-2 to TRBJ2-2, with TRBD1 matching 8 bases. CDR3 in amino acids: CASSLDRAGELFF. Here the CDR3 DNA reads TGTGCCAGCAGCTTGGACAGGGCCGGGGAGCTGTTTTTT.